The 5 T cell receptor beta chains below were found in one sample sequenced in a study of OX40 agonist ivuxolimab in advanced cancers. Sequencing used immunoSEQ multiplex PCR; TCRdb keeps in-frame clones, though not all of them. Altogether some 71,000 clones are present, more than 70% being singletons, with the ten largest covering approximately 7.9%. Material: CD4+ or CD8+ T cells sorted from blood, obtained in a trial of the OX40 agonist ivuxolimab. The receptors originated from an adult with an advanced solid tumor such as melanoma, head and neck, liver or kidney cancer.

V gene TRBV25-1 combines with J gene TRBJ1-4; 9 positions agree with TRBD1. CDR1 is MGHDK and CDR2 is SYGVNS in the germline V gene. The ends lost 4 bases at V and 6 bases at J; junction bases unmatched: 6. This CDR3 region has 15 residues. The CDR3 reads CASSVPGQGYEKLFF. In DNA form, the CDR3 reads TGTGCCAGCAGTGTACCGGGACAGGGCTATGAAAAACTGTTTTTT.

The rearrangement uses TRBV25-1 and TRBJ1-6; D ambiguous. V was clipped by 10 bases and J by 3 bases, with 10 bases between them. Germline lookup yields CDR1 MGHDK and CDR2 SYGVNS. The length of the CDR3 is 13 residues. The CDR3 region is CATQADYNSPLHF. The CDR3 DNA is TGTGCCACTCAGGCTGACTATAATTCACCCCTCCACTTT.

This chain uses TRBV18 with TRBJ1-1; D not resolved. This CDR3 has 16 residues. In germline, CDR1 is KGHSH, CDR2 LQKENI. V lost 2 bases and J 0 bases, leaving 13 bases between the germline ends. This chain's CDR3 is CASSPRPVGLNTEAFF. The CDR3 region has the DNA TGTGCCAGCTCACCAAGACCGGTAGGGTTGAACACTGAAGCTTTCTTT.

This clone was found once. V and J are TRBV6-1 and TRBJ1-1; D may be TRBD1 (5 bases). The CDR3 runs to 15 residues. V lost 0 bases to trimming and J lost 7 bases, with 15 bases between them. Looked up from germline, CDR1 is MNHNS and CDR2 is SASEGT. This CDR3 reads CASSEARVWGDEAFF. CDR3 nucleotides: TGTGCCAGCAGTGAAGCGCGGGTGTGGGGGGATGAAGCTTTCTTT.

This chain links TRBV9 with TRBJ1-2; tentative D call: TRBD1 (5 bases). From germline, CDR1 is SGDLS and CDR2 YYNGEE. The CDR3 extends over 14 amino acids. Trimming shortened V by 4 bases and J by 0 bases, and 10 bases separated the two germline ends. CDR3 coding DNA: TGTGCCAGCAGCAGGGGCCCTACTAACTATGGCTACACCTTC. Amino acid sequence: CASSRGPTNYGYTF.